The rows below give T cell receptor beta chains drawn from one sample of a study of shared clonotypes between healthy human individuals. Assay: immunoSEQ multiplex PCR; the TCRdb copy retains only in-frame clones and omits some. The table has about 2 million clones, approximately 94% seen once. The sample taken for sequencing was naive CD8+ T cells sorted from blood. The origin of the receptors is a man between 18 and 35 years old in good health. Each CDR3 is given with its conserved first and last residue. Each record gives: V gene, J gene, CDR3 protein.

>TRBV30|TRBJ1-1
CAWSVPDTEAFF
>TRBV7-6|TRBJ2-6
CASSPLLGLGSGANVLTF
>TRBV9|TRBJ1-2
CASSPNRTNYGYTF
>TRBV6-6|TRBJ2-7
CASSYREDYEQYF
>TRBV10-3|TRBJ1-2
CAISERVQIWGYTF
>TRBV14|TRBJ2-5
CASSQGEGDLYQETQYF
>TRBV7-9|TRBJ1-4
CASSLEGYRINEKLFF
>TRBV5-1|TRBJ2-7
CASSLTADEQYF
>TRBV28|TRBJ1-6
CASSLSPDLERSYNSPLHF
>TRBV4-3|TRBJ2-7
CASSQVDRSYEQYF
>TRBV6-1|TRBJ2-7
CASSEWQGISYEQYF
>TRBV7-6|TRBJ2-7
CASSLGSEGMEQYF
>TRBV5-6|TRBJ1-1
CASRDRIMNTEAFF
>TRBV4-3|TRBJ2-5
CASSQDVAGGETQYF
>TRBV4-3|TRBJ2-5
CASSQVTSQKETQYF
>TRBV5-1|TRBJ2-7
CASNDPPFNEQYF
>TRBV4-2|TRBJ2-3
CASSQDGRKGGDTQYF
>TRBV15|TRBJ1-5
CATSRPYPGQGHNQPQHF
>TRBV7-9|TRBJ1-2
CASSLPSVDYGYTF
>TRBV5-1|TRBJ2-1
CASSLAGRVAYNEQFF
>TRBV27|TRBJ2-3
CASSLGNTQYF
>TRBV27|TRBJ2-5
CASSLSGQGMETQYF
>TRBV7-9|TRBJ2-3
CASSFGLAGQVTDTQYF
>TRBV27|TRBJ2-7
CASSLSGADGGEQYF
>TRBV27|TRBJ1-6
CASRANWDPNSPLHF
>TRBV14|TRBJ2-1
CASSQVPQSSYNEQFF
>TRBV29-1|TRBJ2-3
CSPEVQGTDTQYF